This passage covers 30 T cell receptor beta chains from one sample sequenced in a study of T-cell memory formation after mild COVID-19. MiXCR was run by TCRdb on the 5' RACE reads, yielding one entry per CDR3 protein. The sample holds more than 300,000 distinct CDR3 sequences, roughly an eighth seen once. Material for sequencing was PBMCs or a T cell subset sorted from them (not recorded which). These receptors were collected from a man aged 18 to 29 who had mild COVID-19 (a few samples of this study predate the infection). Cell type and time point are not known.

This clonotype showed up many times. V is TRBV4-1 and J is TRBJ2-7; D call uncertain. Germline V gene sequence: CDR1 MGHRA, CDR2 YSYEKL. V was clipped by 4 bases and J by 3 bases, with 10 bases between them. CDR3 length equals 13 residues. The CDR3 DNA is TGCGCCAGCAGCCGGAGCGTACACTACGAGCAGTACTTC. It is translated as CASSRSVHYEQYF.

At least ten counts were recorded for this clonotype. V is TRBV12-3 or TRBV12-4 and J is TRBJ1-1; TRBD1 aligns across 7 bases. This CDR3 contains 15 residues. J gave up 6 bases and V 4 bases, and 11 bases lay outside the gene matches. CDR3 bases: TGTGCCAGCAGTTCTCCAGACAGGGAGGGACCTGAAGCTTTCTTT. Its protein is CASSSPDREGPEAFF.

This clonotype was detected only a few times. The gene calls are TRBV29-1 and TRBJ2-3; 9 nucleotides align to TRBD2. The CDR3 is made up of 13 amino acids. Germline V gene lookup returns CDR1 SQVTM and CDR2 ANQGSEA. The V gene end was trimmed by 6 bases and the J gene end by 4 bases; junction bases not matched to a gene: 5. The CDR3 DNA follows: TGCAGCGTCCGAGCGGGGGGCCCAGATACGCAGTATTTT. This codes for CSVRAGGPDTQYF.

The chain employs TRBV18 and TRBJ1-1; tentative D call: TRBD1 (5 bases). Trimming left V 4 bases short and J 7 bases short, with 10 bases between. This CDR3 is 12 amino acids long. Germline V gives CDR1 KGHSH, CDR2 LQKENI. This CDR3 reads CASSHDRYEAFF. The CDR3 coding sequence is TGTGCCAGCTCACATGACAGATATGAAGCTTTCTTT.

About this clonotype itself: Germline is not matched at one junction end, which may reflect a read error. This chain joins TRBV6-2 or TRBV6-3 and TRBJ2-2; 12 positions agree with TRBD1. Germline lookup yields CDR1 MNHEY and CDR2 SVGEGT. CDR3 length: 13 amino acids. Here the CDR3 reads CGTGGENTGELFF. CDR3 DNA: TGCGGGACAGGGGGCGAGAACACCGGGGAGCTGTTTTTT.

The gene calls are TRBV4-1 and TRBJ2-1, with 7 bases identical to TRBD1. CDR1 and CDR2 from the germline V gene are MGHRA and YSYEKL. Trimming at V came to 1 base and at J to 4 bases, leaving 7 bases not matched to a gene. This CDR3 region has 16 residues. CDR3 in amino acids: CASSQVSTGSYNEQFF. CDR3 sequence (DNA): TGCGCCAGCAGCCAAGTTTCGACAGGGTCGTACAATGAGCAGTTCTTC.

This sequence joins TRBV19 and TRBJ1-5; D call uncertain. This CDR3 region has 13 residues. Germline CDR1 is LNHDA and CDR2 is SQIVND (reference sequence). Trimming pared 3 bases from V and 2 bases from J, leaving 5 bases between. CDR3 region: CASSIRGNQPQHF. In nucleotides, the CDR3 is TGTGCCAGTAGTATCCGAGGCAATCAGCCCCAGCATTTT.

This clonotype was observed at least ten times. The chain has TRBV5-1 and TRBJ2-4; unclear D gene. V lost 0 bases, J lost 0 bases, and 4 bases lay in between. This CDR3 region has 14 residues. CDR1 and CDR2 from the germline V gene are SGHRS and YFSETQ. CDR3 bases: TGCGCCAGCAGCTTGGATTTAGCCAAAAACATTCAGTACTTC. Encoded protein: CASSLDLAKNIQYF. Full variable domain (rest looked up from reference TRBV5-1 and TRBJ2-4): KAGVTQTPRYLIKTRGQQVTLSCSPISGHRSVSWYQQTPGQGLQFLFEYFSETQRNKGNFPGRFSGRQFSNSRSEMNVSTLELGDSALYLCASSLDLAKNIQYFGAGTRLSVL.

This chain uses TRBV5-5 with TRBJ1-5; 10 positions agree with TRBD1. This CDR3 comprises 14 residues. From germline, CDR1 is SGHKS and CDR2 YYEKEE (reference sequence). V dropped 3 bases and J dropped 5; count of bases not matched to a gene: 2. The CDR3: CASSWGQGYQPQHF. The CDR3 DNA reads as TGTGCCAGCAGCTGGGGACAGGGGTATCAGCCCCAGCATTTT.

This clonotype has ten or more counts. This chain connects TRBV5-5 to TRBJ1-1; no clear D. Germline V gene lookup returns CDR1 SGHKS and CDR2 YYEKEE (reference sequence). Trimming removed 4 bases at V and 2 bases at J, with 15 bases between. The CDR3 is made up of 15 amino acids. The CDR3 nucleotides read TGTGCCAGCAGCCTTGTTGGGCTGCCTAACACTGAAGCTTTCTTT. The encoded protein is CASSLVGLPNTEAFF.

The V and J genes are TRBV20-1 and TRBJ1-1, with D possibly matching TRBD1 (6 bases). Germline V gives CDR1 DFQATT, CDR2 SNEGSKA (reference sequence). The CDR3 sequence is 15 residues long. V dropped 6 bases and J dropped 1 base, with 18 bases sitting between them. CDR3 coding DNA: TGCAGTGCCAGACAAGGCCTAGGGGGGAACACTGAAGCTTTCTTT. Its protein is CSARQGLGGNTEAFF.

This clonotype was counted at least ten times. CDR3 nucleotides: TGTGCCAGCAATGGGTTCACCGGGGAGCTGTTTTTT. Translated: CASNGFTGELFF. The rearrangement uses TRBV7-9 and TRBJ2-2; D unresolved. V shed 7 bases and J shed 4 bases, with 7 bases lying between them. Germline lookup yields CDR1 SEHNR and CDR2 FQNEAQ (reference sequence). The CDR3 loop spans 12 amino acids.

On this clonotype itself: A junction boundary mismatches the germline segment, possibly from a read error. V is TRBV2 and J is TRBJ1-2, with D perhaps TRBD1 (6 bases). The CDR3 is made up of 14 amino acids. In germline, CDR1 is SNHLY, CDR2 FYNNEI. The CDR3 here is CTSSPEQGNYGYTF. The CDR3 DNA follows: TGTACCAGCAGCCCGGAACAGGGCAACTATGGCTACACCTTC.

Only a few counts were recorded for this clonotype. V usage is TRBV7-3 and J usage is TRBJ2-2, with 7 bases that match TRBD1. CDR1 SGHTA and CDR2 FQGTGA come from the germline V gene. V dropped 6 bases and J dropped 3; count of bases not matched to a gene: 10. This CDR3 spans 16 amino acids. CDR3 DNA sequence: TGTGCCAGCAGTCACCGACAGGGACCAGACACCGGGGAGCTGTTTTTT. Residues: CASSHRQGPDTGELFF.

The chain has TRBV9 and TRBJ2-1; 11 nucleotides line up with TRBD2. Unmatched junction bases numbered 3, after V lost 0 bases and J lost 7 bases. The germline gives CDR1 SGDLS, CDR2 YYNGEE. The CDR3 covers 15 residues. The CDR3 loop reads CASSVVAGGPNEQFF. The CDR3 DNA is TGTGCCAGCAGCGTAGTAGCGGGGGGGCCAAATGAGCAGTTCTTC.

This sequence joins TRBV19 and TRBJ1-2; the D gene is possibly TRBD1 (6 bases). CDR3 size: 14 residues. Germline V gene data show CDR1 as LNHDA and CDR2 as SQIVND (reference sequence). Trimming pared 6 bases from V and 6 bases from J, leaving 17 bases between. CDR3 amino acids: CASRGPWDTDGYTF. The CDR3 DNA is TGTGCCAGTAGGGGGCCGTGGGACACCGATGGCTACACCTTC.

This clonotype was observed a few times. The chain joins TRBV6-2 or TRBV6-3 to TRBJ1-2; no clear D gene. V lost 4 bases to trimming and J lost 6 bases, with 15 bases between them. This CDR3 has 14 amino acids. CDR1 is MNHEY, CDR2 SVGEGT, per germline. The chain's CDR3 is CASSSWAAKDGYTF. The CDR3 DNA follows: TGTGCCAGCAGTTCGTGGGCCGCCAAGGATGGCTACACCTTC.

This clonotype was observed a handful of times. The V gene is TRBV29-1, the J gene TRBJ1-3; D not resolved. V was pared by 2 bases and J by 4 bases, with 9 bases between. The CDR3 runs 13 residues. CDR1 and CDR2 (germline): SQVTM, ANQGSEA. This CDR3 is CSVEPGNGNTIYF. In DNA, the CDR3 is TGCAGCGTTGAACCGGGGAACGGAAACACCATATATTTT.

This clonotype occurred many times. The chain carries TRBV5-5 and TRBJ1-6; D gene ambiguous. Germline CDR1 SGHKS, CDR2 YYEKEE (reference sequence). The CDR3 consists of 14 residues. V lost 5 bases and J lost 9, with 15 bases in between. CDR3 coding DNA: TGTGCCAGCAGTTCCGGGCCCTCGGGTTCACCCCTCCACTTT. Translated: CASSSGPSGSPLHF.

This clonotype was seen more than once but under ten times. V and J are TRBV19 and TRBJ1-1; no definite D call. V dropped 5 bases and J dropped 1 base, with 8 bases sitting between them. Germline V gives CDR1 LNHDA, CDR2 SQIVND (reference sequence). This CDR3 spans 13 amino acids. CDR3 coding DNA: TGTGCCAGTAGTCCGTTGGGGAACACTGAAGCTTTCTTT. Translation: CASSPLGNTEAFF.

This clonotype has a handful of counts. The chain couples TRBV25-1 to TRBJ1-2; perhaps TRBD1 as D (6 bases). The CDR3 length is 14 residues. The V and J ends lost 3 bases and 5 bases respectively, with 13 bases between them. In germline, CDR1 is MGHDK, CDR2 SYGVNS. The CDR3 loop is CASSEQTGLYGYTF. CDR3 nucleotides: TGTGCCAGCAGTGAGCAGACAGGTCTTTATGGCTACACCTTC.

The chain is built from TRBV6-2 or TRBV6-3 and TRBJ2-2, with TRBD2 identical over 10 bases. The CDR3 consists of 15 residues. Germline V lookup: CDR1 MNHEY, CDR2 SVGEGT. J lost 3 bases, V lost 6 bases, and 4 bases had no gene match. CDR3 loop: CASRLAGADTGELFF. CDR3 nucleotides: TGTGCCAGCAGGCTAGCGGGGGCGGACACCGGGGAGCTGTTTTTT.

The chain uses TRBV18 and TRBJ1-4, with TRBD1 matching over 8 bases. V gave up 3 bases and J gave up 7 bases; unmatched junction bases: 10. The germline gives CDR1 KGHSH, CDR2 LQKENI. The CDR3 totals 16 residues. As DNA, the CDR3 is TGTGCCAGCTCACCCAACCCGGGACAGGCCCGTGAAAAACTGTTTTTT. This sequence encodes CASSPNPGQAREKLFF.

For this clonotype: One end of the junction varies from germline; a read error may be responsible. The rearrangement links TRBV7-9 to TRBJ2-7; tentatively, D is TRBD2 (7 bases). This CDR3 has 16 residues. The V gene's germline CDR1 is SEHNR and CDR2 FQNEAQ (reference sequence). The CDR3 spells CASSSMGRGPLGEQYF. DNA of the CDR3: TGTGCAAGCAGCTCCATGGGGCGGGGGCCTCTTGGGGAGCAGTACTTC. Supplemented by reference TRBV7-9 and TRBJ2-7, the full variable domain reads DTGVSQNPRHKITKRGQNVTFRCDPISEHNRLYWYRQTLGQGPEFLTYFQNEAQLEKSRLLSDRFSAERPKGSFSTLEIQRTEQGDSAMYLCASSSMGRGPLGEQYFGPGTRLTVT.

V usage is TRBV7-2 and J usage is TRBJ2-7; 7 bases map to TRBD1. Per the germline V gene, CDR1 is SGHTA and CDR2 is FQGNSA. This CDR3 spans 13 amino acids. With 1 base clipped from V and 5 bases from J, the junction kept 2 bases outside the gene matches. This CDR3 reads CASSLVQGDEQYF. In DNA, the CDR3 is TGTGCCAGCAGCTTAGTGCAGGGGGACGAGCAGTACTTC.

This clonotype was observed many times. This chain links TRBV7-9 with TRBJ1-5; D may be TRBD1 (5 bases). The CDR3 spans 14 residues. V was cut by 5 bases and J by 4 bases, with 12 bases left in between. The V gene's germline CDR1 is SEHNR and CDR2 FQNEAQ (reference sequence). The CDR3 DNA reads TGTGCCAGCAGCAAAGGGGTTGAGAATCAGCCCCAGCATTTT. Translation gives CASSKGVENQPQHF.

The table lists this clonotype with a few counts. The chain joins TRBV6-2 or TRBV6-3 to TRBJ2-7; 10 bases are shared with TRBD1. Germline V gene lookup returns CDR1 MNHEY and CDR2 SVGEGT. V lost 5 bases to trimming and J lost 5 bases; unmatched junction nucleotides: 6. The CDR3 runs to 14 residues. CDR3 sequence reads: CASSGGQGLNEQYF. The DNA of the CDR3 is TGTGCCAGCAGTGGGGGACAGGGGTTGAACGAGCAGTACTTC.

This clonotype was seen a few times. The rearrangement uses TRBV10-3 and TRBJ2-3; D may be TRBD2 (7 bases). This CDR3 region has 17 residues. Trimming took 1 base from V and 4 from J, leaving 18 bases between them. Looked up from germline, CDR1 is ENHRY and CDR2 is SYGVKD. CDR3: CAISEFRGGAGSDTQYF. For the CDR3, the DNA is TGTGCCATCAGTGAGTTCCGAGGGGGGGCCGGGTCAGATACGCAGTATTTT.

This rearrangement joins TRBV10-3 to TRBJ2-5; 12 bases align to TRBD2. With 6 bases clipped from V and 2 bases from J, the junction kept 7 bases outside the gene matches. The CDR3 runs 16 residues. Germline CDR1 ENHRY, CDR2 SYGVKD. The CDR3 DNA reads as TGTGCCATCAGCCCTAGCGGGGGGGAACCTCAAGAGACCCAGTACTTC. Amino acid sequence: CAISPSGGEPQETQYF.

This clonotype appeared many times. The rearrangement links TRBV5-1 to TRBJ2-5; D unresolved. The ends were cut back, 5 bases at V and 1 base at J, with 9 bases in the middle. The CDR3 consists of 13 residues. The germline gives CDR1 SGHRS, CDR2 YFSETQ. In nucleotides, the CDR3 is TGCGCCAGCAGACGGAACACCCAAGAGACCCAGTACTTC. Encoded protein: CASRRNTQETQYF.